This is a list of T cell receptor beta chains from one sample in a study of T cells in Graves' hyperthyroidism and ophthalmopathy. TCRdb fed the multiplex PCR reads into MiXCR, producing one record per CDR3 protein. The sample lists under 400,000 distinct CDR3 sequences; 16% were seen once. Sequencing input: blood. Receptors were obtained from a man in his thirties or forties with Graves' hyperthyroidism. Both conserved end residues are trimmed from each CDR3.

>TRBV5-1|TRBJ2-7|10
ASSLVPYEQY
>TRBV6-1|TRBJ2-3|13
ASSPFLGGVDTQY
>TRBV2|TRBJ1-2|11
ASSVERGGGYT
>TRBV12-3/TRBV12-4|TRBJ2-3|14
ASSLTSGSWGDTQY
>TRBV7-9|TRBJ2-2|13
ASSLPTPNTGELF
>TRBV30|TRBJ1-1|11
AWNRGANTEAF
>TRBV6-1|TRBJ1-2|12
ASRVTVTNYGYT
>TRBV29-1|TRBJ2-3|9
SVDSTDTQY
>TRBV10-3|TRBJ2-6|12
AIGEGTGANVLT
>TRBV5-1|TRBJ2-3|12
ASSPVGVADTQY
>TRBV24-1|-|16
ATSDLPSSGRETDTQH
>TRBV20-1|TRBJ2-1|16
SASTLAGVRVRQDEQF
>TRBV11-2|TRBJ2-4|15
ASSSFTQGLAKNIQY
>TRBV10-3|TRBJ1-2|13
ATWHPRQAGGGYT
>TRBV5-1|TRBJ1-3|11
ASSDEYGNTIY
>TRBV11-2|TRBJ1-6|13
ASSSLQGYNSPLH
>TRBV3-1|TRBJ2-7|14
ASSHTRAQGNDEQY
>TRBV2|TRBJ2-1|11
ASRGTGHNEQF
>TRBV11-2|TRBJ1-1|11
ASSFQGSTEAF
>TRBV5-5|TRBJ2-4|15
ASSPGLAGVAKNIQY
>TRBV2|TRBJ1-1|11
ASNRKAEGEAF
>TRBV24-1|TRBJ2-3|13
ATSDPGLSTDTQY
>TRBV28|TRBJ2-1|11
ASSTPTYNEQF
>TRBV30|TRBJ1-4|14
AWSEDRKTINEKLF
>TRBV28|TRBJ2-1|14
ASSAPGQGSHNEQF
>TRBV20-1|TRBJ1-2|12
SATQNRGSWGYT
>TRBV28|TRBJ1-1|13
ASSTRTGLNTEAF
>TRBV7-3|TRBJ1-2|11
ASSSYQGSGYT
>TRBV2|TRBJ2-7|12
ASSEGRDSYEQY
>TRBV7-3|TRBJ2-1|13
ASSILAGSYNEQF
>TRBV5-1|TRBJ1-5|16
ASILQGANTYFGQPQH
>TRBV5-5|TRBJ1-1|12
ASSRTVLNTEAF
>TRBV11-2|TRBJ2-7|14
ASSLDPNGASYEQY
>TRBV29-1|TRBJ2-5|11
SVSGGWEETQY
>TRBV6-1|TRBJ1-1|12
ASSEVQGGPEAF
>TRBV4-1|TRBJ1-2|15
ASSPASLGSINYGYT
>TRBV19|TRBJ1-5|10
ASGQGTQPQH
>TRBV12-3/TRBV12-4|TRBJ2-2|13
ASSLTGQITGELF
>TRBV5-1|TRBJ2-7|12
ASSLGVTRYEQY